These 11 T cell receptor beta chains originate from one sample sequenced in a study of blood T cell repertoires in COVID-19. Profiling relied on immunoSEQ multiplex PCR, and the TCRdb table lists in-frame clones only, not all of them. The profile shows more than 200,000 clones, around 90% of them singletons. Sequenced sample: peripheral blood. The receptor source for this set is a man in his sixties or seventies with acute or convalescent COVID-19.

This clone was found once. The chain is built from TRBV9 and TRBJ2-5, with D hard to call. CDR1 and CDR2 from the germline V gene are SGDLS and YYNGEE. The CDR3 loop spans 14 amino acids. V shed 0 bases and J shed 3 bases, with 9 bases lying between them. The CDR3 spells CASSVGGSKETQYF. The CDR3 DNA reads TGTGCCAGCAGCGTAGGTGGCAGTAAAGAGACCCAGTACTTC. Based on the CDR3 plus reference TRBV9 and TRBJ2-5, the full variable domain is DSGVTQTPKHLITATGQRVTLRCSPRSGDLSVYWYQQSLDQGLQFLIQYYNGEERAKGNILERFSAQQFPDLHSELNLSSLELGDSALYFCASSVGGSKETQYFGPGTRLLVL.

This clone was observed a few times. The DNA for the CDR3 is TGTGCCAGCAGCTTAGTGGGCGGAGGGACCCAGTACTTC. Protein sequence: CASSLVGGGTQYF. The V call is TRBV7-3, the J call TRBJ2-5; possible D gene TRBD2, 5 bases. CDR1 is SGHTA, CDR2 FQGTGA, per germline. The CDR3 is 13 amino acids. V was clipped by 2 bases and J by 7 bases, with 11 bases between them. Variable domain in full (rest from reference TRBV7-3 and TRBJ2-5): GAGVSQTPSNKVTEKGKYVELRCDPISGHTALYWYRQSLGQGPEFLIYFQGTGAADDSGLPNDRFFAVRPEGSVSTLKIQRTERGDSAVYLCASSLVGGGTQYFGPGTRLLVL.

The chain combines TRBV10-3 with TRBJ2-1; the D gene is possibly TRBD1 (5 bases). Trimming shortened V by 4 bases and J by 4 bases, and 8 bases separated the two germline ends. The CDR3 has 13 amino acids. Germline lookup yields CDR1 ENHRY and CDR2 SYGVKD. CDR3 sequence reads: CAISADKYNEQFF. The CDR3, as DNA: TGTGCCATCAGTGCGGACAAATACAATGAGCAGTTCTTC.

A few counts support this clone. This sequence joins TRBV27 and TRBJ2-3; 11 bases line up with TRBD2. Per germline, CDR1 MNHEY and CDR2 SMNVEV (reference sequence). V was clipped by 8 bases and J by 0 bases; unmatched bases: 10. This CDR3 has 17 amino acids. CDR3 loop: CASGLAGLITSTDTQYF. The CDR3 region has the DNA TGTGCCAGCGGACTAGCGGGCCTCATTACTAGCACAGATACGCAGTATTTT.

V gene TRBV19 combines with J gene TRBJ2-6, with TRBD2 as a possible D gene (6 bases). Germline assignment: CDR1 LNHDA and CDR2 SQIVND (reference sequence). V lost 10 bases and J lost 0, with 13 bases in between. CDR3 length: 15 amino acids. CDR3 sequence: CATRKEGSGANVLTF. In DNA form, the CDR3 reads TGTGCCACCCGAAAGGAGGGCTCTGGGGCCAACGTCCTGACTTTC.

The CDR3 spells CASSHLPVQETQYF. As DNA, the CDR3 is TGTGCCAGCAGCCATCTCCCGGTACAAGAGACCCAGTACTTC. This chain connects TRBV14 to TRBJ2-5; no definite D call. The CDR3 is made up of 14 amino acids. V gave up 3 bases and J gave up 2 bases, with 10 bases separating them. CDR1 and CDR2 (germline): SGHDN, FVKESK.

V usage is TRBV9 and J usage is TRBJ2-3; TRBD2 agrees at 8 bases. Germline-derived CDR1 and CDR2 are SGDLS and YYNGEE. The ends lost 8 bases at V and 0 bases at J; junction bases unmatched: 8. The CDR3 spans 15 residues. The CDR3 DNA reads as TGTGCCAGTTCCCGGGGGGGAACTAGCACAGATACGCAGTATTTT. Residues: CASSRGGTSTDTQYF.

V gene TRBV30 combines with J gene TRBJ2-7; D uncertain. V lost 0 bases to trimming and J lost 6 bases, with 15 bases between them. The CDR3 consists of 14 residues. Germline-derived CDR1 and CDR2 are GTSNPN and SVGIG (reference sequence). CDR3 bases: TGTGCCTGGAGTGTCGGTCTTCGTATCCCCGAGCAGTACTTC. This gives the protein CAWSVGLRIPEQYF.

The rearrangement uses TRBV12-3 or TRBV12-4 and TRBJ2-1; D gene unclear. This CDR3 is built from 11 residues. Trimming cost V 4 bases and J 16 bases, with 14 bases left between them. The CDR3: CASSSRLFLFF. The CDR3 region has the DNA TGTGCCAGCAGTTCGAGGCTGTTCCTCTTCTTC.

This chain joins TRBV7-2 and TRBJ2-7, with 12 bases fitting TRBD1. The CDR3 contains 16 residues. Germline values: CDR1 SGHTA, CDR2 FQGNSA. The J segment lost 3 bases and the V segment lost 0 bases, leaving 3 bases of the junction unmatched. The CDR3 DNA reads as TGTGCCAGCAGCTTAGCGGGGACAGGGGGCCTCTACGAGCAGTACTTC. It is translated as CASSLAGTGGLYEQYF.

This chain joins TRBV19 and TRBJ1-2, with a weak D call TRBD1 (6 bases). Trimming shortened V by 8 bases and J by 8 bases, and 12 bases separated the two germline ends. The CDR3 is made up of 11 amino acids. Germline CDR1 reads LNHDA; CDR2 reads SQIVND (reference sequence). The CDR3 region is CASQQGGGYTF. CDR3 nucleotide sequence: TGTGCCAGTCAACAGGGTGGAGGCTACACCTTC.